A selection of T cell receptor beta chains follows, all from one sample in a study of cytomegalovirus exposure and HLA in healthy donors. Sequencing used immunoSEQ multiplex PCR; TCRdb keeps in-frame clones, though not all of them. The repertoire holds roughly 140,000 clones, approximately 82% seen once, with over 9.5% in the top ten. Sequencing input: PBMCs. These receptors were taken from a woman in her fifties or sixties in good health and CMV-seropositive. Each CDR3 is given with its conserved first and last residue. Each record gives: V gene, J gene, CDR3 protein.

TRBV4-3	TRBJ2-6	CASSQVGPGSGANVLTF
TRBV14	TRBJ2-3	CASSQDLRTDTQYF
TRBV29-1	TRBJ1-5	CSALISGTQNQPQHF
TRBV7-6	TRBJ2-7	CASGTGGDEQYF
TRBV30	TRBJ1-1	CAWSPGGAPAFF
TRBV28	TRBJ2-1	CASSLSLRGSEQFF
TRBV18	TRBJ2-1	CASSPPTGIVNEQFF
TRBV5-4	TRBJ1-3	CASSSGGTAGGNTIYF
TRBV7-9	TRBJ2-3	CASSTGGRAGGIADTQYF
TRBV5-1	TRBJ2-6	CASSLGGTGANVLTF
TRBV28	TRBJ2-5	CASSLSGKETQYF
TRBV28	TRBJ2-5	CASSLWDYQETQYF
TRBV2	TRBJ2-2	CASSVGLPTGELFF
TRBV28	TRBJ1-2	CASSWDNNYGYTF
TRBV19	TRBJ1-1	CASDRGNTEAFF
TRBV7-2	TRBJ2-1	CASSLSGQGHNEQFF
TRBV30	TRBJ1-2	CAWNSKTGAQGYTF
TRBV15	TRBJ1-1	CATSTPTGHRTEAFF
TRBV7-8	TRBJ2-7	CASSRAEDSYEQYF
TRBV10-3	TRBJ1-5	CAIRQGDLNQPQHF
TRBV30	TRBJ1-5	CAWSVRGGQPQHF
TRBV11-3	TRBJ1-1	CASSTRQSLDTEAFF
TRBV5-1	TRBJ1-5	CASSYLPGLDQPQHF
TRBV6-5	TRBJ1-1	CASMARVSTEAFF
TRBV18	TRBJ2-5	CASSPSPMRLAGVQETQYF
TRBV2	TRBJ2-7	CASRGTSGSFEQYF
TRBV19	TRBJ1-5	CASSIGQSNQPQHF
TRBV6-1	TRBJ2-7	CASSERGDEQYF
TRBV5-1	TRBJ2-2	CASSLLASNTGELFF
TRBV28	TRBJ2-7	CASTSGSDEQYF
TRBV27	TRBJ1-2	CASSDRANYGYTF
TRBV18	TRBJ1-4	CASSPSAQGNEKLFF
TRBV7-9	TRBJ2-7	CASSLAPAGVYEQYF
TRBV7-8	TRBJ2-7	CASSLVPSYEQYF
TRBV30	TRBJ1-2	CASRQGNYGYTF
TRBV30	.	CAWGTFYEQYF
TRBV9	TRBJ1-4	CASSPVRDSDEKLFF
TRBV7-8	TRBJ2-7	CASSPRQTSGRDEQYF
TRBV29-1	.	CSALGDRGAYEQYF
TRBV30	TRBJ2-7	CAWSVVPGETEQYF
TRBV11-1	TRBJ1-1	CASSRGQLMNTEAFF
TRBV11-3	TRBJ2-3	CASSPLSTDTQYF
TRBV4-1	TRBJ2-7	CASSPLVAESLLGYEQYF
TRBV2	TRBJ1-5	CASSQHGYGGPQHF
TRBV30	TRBJ2-3	CAFEQGADTQYF
TRBV6-6	TRBJ1-4	CASSFPDRVGNEKLFF
TRBV7-9	TRBJ2-7	CASSPILDRAEQYF
TRBV19	TRBJ2-1	CASRDWLAGEQFF
TRBV7-9	TRBJ1-2	CASSPDRFYGYTF
TRBV7-9	TRBJ2-7	CASSWTGADEQYF
TRBV19	TRBJ1-1	CASSVANLRDRGQGEAFF
TRBV6-1	TRBJ1-4	CASSEWYRVTATNEKLFF
TRBV29-1	TRBJ1-1	CSVIGDTEAFF
TRBV19	TRBJ2-1	CASSTAEPIQLEQFF
TRBV7-2	TRBJ1-5	CASSLWAGAGQPQHF